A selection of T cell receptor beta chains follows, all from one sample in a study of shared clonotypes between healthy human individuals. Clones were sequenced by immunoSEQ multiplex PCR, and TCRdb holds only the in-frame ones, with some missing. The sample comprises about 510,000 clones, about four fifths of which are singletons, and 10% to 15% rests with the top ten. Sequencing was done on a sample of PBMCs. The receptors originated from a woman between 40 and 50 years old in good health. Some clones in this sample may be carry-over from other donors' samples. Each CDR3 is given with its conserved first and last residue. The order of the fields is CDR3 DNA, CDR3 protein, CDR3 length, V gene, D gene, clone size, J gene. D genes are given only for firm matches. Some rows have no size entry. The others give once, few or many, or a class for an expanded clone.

DNA: TGTGCCAGCAGCTTATGGGACTCCCAAGAGACCCAGTACTTC; CDR3: CASSLWDSQETQYF; length: 14; V: TRBV7-9; D: NA; size: few; J: TRBJ2-5
DNA: TGTGCCAGCAGCGTAGCGGGACAAGGGGACAACACTGAAGCTTTCTTT; CDR3: CASSVAGQGDNTEAFF; length: 16; V: TRBV9; D: NA; size: NA; J: TRBJ1-1
DNA: TGTGCCAGCAGTGACTCAGACCCAGATACGCAGTATTTT; CDR3: CASSDSDPDTQYF; length: 13; V: TRBV6-4; D: NA; size: NA; J: TRBJ2-3
DNA: TGTGCCAGCAGCACCCGACAGGGGGCTTACGAGCAGTACTTC; CDR3: CASSTRQGAYEQYF; length: 14; V: TRBV7-9; D: TRBD1; size: NA; J: TRBJ2-7
DNA: TGTGCCAGCAGCTCCGCCTTGATTCCCTACGAGCAGTACTTC; CDR3: CASSSALIPYEQYF; length: 14; V: TRBV7-2; D: NA; size: many; J: TRBJ2-7
DNA: TGTGCCAGCAGCCGTAATGGGGGGAACACTGAAGCTTTCTTT; CDR3: CASSRNGGNTEAFF; length: 14; V: TRBV7-6; D: NA; size: NA; J: TRBJ1-1
DNA: TGCGCCAGCAGCACGGACGGGAACACCGGGGAGCTGTTTTTT; CDR3: CASSTDGNTGELFF; length: 14; V: TRBV5-1; D: NA; size: NA; J: TRBJ2-2
DNA: TGTGCCAGTAGTCGCCAGGGGTACTATGGCTACACCTTC; CDR3: CASSRQGYYGYTF; length: 13; V: TRBV19; D: NA; size: NA; J: TRBJ1-2
DNA: TGTGCCAGTAGTCCGTGGACAGGGCCCAACGAGCAGTACTTC; CDR3: CASSPWTGPNEQYF; length: 14; V: TRBV19; D: TRBD1; size: few; J: TRBJ2-7
DNA: TGCAGTGCTAGAGGGTCGTCTGAAGCTTTCTTT; CDR3: CSARGSSEAFF; length: 11; V: TRBV20-1; D: NA; size: NA; J: TRBJ1-1
DNA: TGTGCCAGCATTGGACACCTTGGACGATACGAGCAGTACTTC; CDR3: CASIGHLGRYEQYF; length: 14; V: TRBV6-1; D: NA; size: NA; J: TRBJ2-7
DNA: TGTGCCGGGGGGGCGGCCACAGATACGCAGTATTTT; CDR3: CAGGAATDTQYF; length: 12; V: TRBV30; D: NA; size: NA; J: TRBJ2-3
DNA: TGTGCCAGCAGCCCGGACAGGAATAACTATGGCTACACCTTC; CDR3: CASSPDRNNYGYTF; length: 14; V: TRBV7-2; D: TRBD1; size: NA; J: TRBJ1-2
DNA: TGTGCCAGCAGCCAAGGGACTCTCTCCTACGAGCAGTACTTC; CDR3: CASSQGTLSYEQYF; length: 14; V: TRBV4-2; D: NA; size: NA; J: TRBJ2-7
DNA: TGTGCCAGCAGCTTAAGTGGGGGAAGGCACAATGAGCAGTTCTTC; CDR3: CASSLSGGRHNEQFF; length: 15; V: TRBV7-3; D: NA; size: NA; J: TRBJ2-1
DNA: TGTGCCTGGAGTGCCCCCCGGCGGGGGATGGGAGAAAAACTGTTTTTT; CDR3: CAWSAPRRGMGEKLFF; length: 16; V: TRBV30; D: NA; size: NA; J: TRBJ1-4
DNA: TGTGCCAGCAGCGGGGACAGCTACAATGAGCAGTTCTTC; CDR3: CASSGDSYNEQFF; length: 13; V: TRBV11-1; D: TRBD1; size: NA; J: TRBJ2-1
DNA: TGTGCCAGTAGTCCCCGGTACTTCTATGGCTACACCTTC; CDR3: CASSPRYFYGYTF; length: 13; V: TRBV19; D: NA; size: NA; J: TRBJ1-2
DNA: TGTGCCAGTAGACTCGTGGCCAAGAATAATGAAAAACTGTTTTTT; CDR3: CASRLVAKNNEKLFF; length: 15; V: TRBV19; D: NA; size: NA; J: TRBJ1-4
DNA: TGTGCCAGCTCAGAGGGGGTCCCCTACGAGCAGTACTTC; CDR3: CASSEGVPYEQYF; length: 13; V: TRBV18; D: NA; size: many; J: TRBJ2-7
DNA: TGTGCCAGCAGCCGGACTAGCGGGGAGAAAGATACGCAGTATTTT; CDR3: CASSRTSGEKDTQYF; length: 15; V: TRBV7-9; D: TRBD2; size: few; J: TRBJ2-3
DNA: TGTGCCAGCAGCTTGGACAGGGTTGAGACCCAGTACTTC; CDR3: CASSLDRVETQYF; length: 13; V: TRBV5-4; D: NA; size: NA; J: TRBJ2-5
DNA: TGTGCCAGCAGCTTTCTCCGTGTCGCGAACACCGGGGAGCTGTTTTTT; CDR3: CASSFLRVANTGELFF; length: 16; V: TRBV7-2; D: NA; size: NA; J: TRBJ2-2
DNA: TGTGCCAGCAGCGTGGGGACTAGGGTCTACAATGAGCAGTTCTTC; CDR3: CASSVGTRVYNEQFF; length: 15; V: TRBV9; D: TRBD2; size: NA; J: TRBJ2-1
DNA: TGTGCCAGCAGACAACAGGGGGCGACCATCTACGAGCAGTACTTC; CDR3: CASRQQGATIYEQYF; length: 15; V: TRBV5-5; D: TRBD1; size: NA; J: TRBJ2-7
DNA: TGTGCCAGTAGTATGGGGTCAGGAGCCTACGAGCAGTACTTC; CDR3: CASSMGSGAYEQYF; length: 14; V: TRBV19; D: NA; size: NA; J: TRBJ2-7
DNA: TGCGCCAGCAGCTTGGGAGGACACCCGAACTATGGCTACACCTTC; CDR3: CASSLGGHPNYGYTF; length: 15; V: TRBV5-1; D: NA; size: NA; J: TRBJ1-2
DNA: TGTGCCAGCAGCTTGACAGGGGCGGGCGAAAAACTGTTTTTT; CDR3: CASSLTGAGEKLFF; length: 14; V: TRBV5-6; D: TRBD1; size: NA; J: TRBJ1-4
DNA: TGCGCCAGCAGCCGAATACAGGGGCAGCCCCAGCATTTT; CDR3: CASSRIQGQPQHF; length: 13; V: TRBV4-1; D: TRBD1; size: few; J: TRBJ1-5
DNA: TGTGCCAGCAGCGGGACAGAGGTAGATACGCAGTATTTT; CDR3: CASSGTEVDTQYF; length: 13; V: TRBV7-3; D: TRBD1; size: once; J: TRBJ2-3
DNA: TGTGCCTGGAGGGGGCAGGCCCAAGAGACCCAGTACTTC; CDR3: CAWRGQAQETQYF; length: 13; V: TRBV30; D: NA; size: NA; J: TRBJ2-5
DNA: TGTGCCAGCAGTCCAAGGGCCTATCCGAAGCAGTACTTC; CDR3: CASSPRAYPKQYF; length: 13; V: TRBV27; D: NA; size: NA; J: TRBJ2-7
DNA: TGTGCCAGCAGCCCGACAGGAGGGTCAGAAAAACTGTTTTTT; CDR3: CASSPTGGSEKLFF; length: 14; V: TRBV11-2; D: NA; size: NA; J: TRBJ1-4
DNA: TGTGCCAGCAGTTTGAACAGGGTTGGCTACACCTTC; CDR3: CASSLNRVGYTF; length: 12; V: TRBV28; D: NA; size: NA; J: TRBJ1-2
DNA: TGTGCCAGCAGCTTACGACTAGCGGGAGGGTTCGACGAGCAGTACTTC; CDR3: CASSLRLAGGFDEQYF; length: 16; V: TRBV5-4; D: TRBD2; size: NA; J: TRBJ2-7
DNA: TGTGCCAGTAGTCCCCGAGGGACCCAAGAGACCCAGTACTTC; CDR3: CASSPRGTQETQYF; length: 14; V: TRBV19; D: NA; size: NA; J: TRBJ2-5
DNA: TGTGCCAGCAGCCCGGGGTGGCGGGAGGACGATACGCAGTATTTT; CDR3: CASSPGWREDDTQYF; length: 15; V: TRBV6-6; D: TRBD2; size: NA; J: TRBJ2-3
DNA: TGTGCCAGCTCACCACCGGAGAGAACCCAGTACTTC; CDR3: CASSPPERTQYF; length: 12; V: TRBV18; D: NA; size: NA; J: TRBJ2-5
DNA: TGTGCCAGCAGTTGGACTAGCCTCGGCGAGCAGTACTTC; CDR3: CASSWTSLGEQYF; length: 13; V: TRBV28; D: TRBD2; size: NA; J: TRBJ2-7
DNA: TGTGCCAGCAACTTTAACAGCAAGGATGGCTACACCTTC; CDR3: CASNFNSKDGYTF; length: 13; V: TRBV19; D: NA; size: NA; J: TRBJ1-2
DNA: TGCGCCAGCAGCTCCCAGGGTCAAGAGACCCAGTACTTC; CDR3: CASSSQGQETQYF; length: 13; V: TRBV5-1; D: NA; size: NA; J: TRBJ2-5
DNA: TGTGCCAGCTCTGGAGGGGCCAGGGAAGCTTTCTTT; CDR3: CASSGGAREAFF; length: 12; V: TRBV28; D: NA; size: NA; J: TRBJ1-1
DNA: TGTGCCAGCAGCTTGGGTGGGGGAAGCAATCAGCCCCAGCATTTT; CDR3: CASSLGGGSNQPQHF; length: 15; V: TRBV5-4; D: NA; size: NA; J: TRBJ1-5
DNA: TGTGCCAGCAGCCGGACAGGGGGCACAGATACGCAGTATTTT; CDR3: CASSRTGGTDTQYF; length: 14; V: TRBV6-4; D: TRBD1; size: once; J: TRBJ2-3
DNA: TGTGCCAGCACTTGGGGCGGGAGGGCCCTCAAGACCCAGTACTTC; CDR3: CASTWGGRALKTQYF; length: 15; V: TRBV28; D: TRBD2; size: NA; J: TRBJ2-5
DNA: TGTGCCAGCCGCGCAGAGGGCTATGGCTACACCTTC; CDR3: CASRAEGYGYTF; length: 12; V: TRBV25-1; D: NA; size: NA; J: TRBJ1-2
DNA: TGTGCCAGCAGCCCCGAAACAGGGTTCAACTATGGCTACACCTTC; CDR3: CASSPETGFNYGYTF; length: 15; V: TRBV7-9; D: NA; size: many; J: TRBJ1-2
DNA: TGTGCCAGCAGCCTGAGGGACAGGGTCACCGGGGAGCTGTTTTTT; CDR3: CASSLRDRVTGELFF; length: 15; V: TRBV11-2; D: TRBD1; size: NA; J: TRBJ2-2
DNA: TGTGCCTGGAGCCGGGACTCTTACAATGAGCAGTTCTTC; CDR3: CAWSRDSYNEQFF; length: 13; V: TRBV30; D: NA; size: NA; J: TRBJ2-1
DNA: TGTGCCTGGAGTGTAATGGGGGGGGAGTACAATGAGCAGTTCTTC; CDR3: CAWSVMGGEYNEQFF; length: 15; V: TRBV30; D: TRBD2; size: NA; J: TRBJ2-1
DNA: TGTGCCAGCAGTTTGGGTGGTGGAAACACCATATATTTT; CDR3: CASSLGGGNTIYF; length: 13; V: TRBV27; D: NA; size: NA; J: TRBJ1-3
DNA: TGTGCCAGCAGCTTTAAGCTCTGGGACGAGCAGTACTTC; CDR3: CASSFKLWDEQYF; length: 13; V: TRBV11-2; D: NA; size: NA; J: TRBJ2-7
DNA: TGTGCCAGCAGGAGGTTGAACACTGAAGCTTTCTTT; CDR3: CASRRLNTEAFF; length: 12; V: TRBV2; D: NA; size: NA; J: TRBJ1-1
DNA: TGCGCCAGCAGCTTGGAGGGGGGCTCCTACAATGAGCAGTTCTTC; CDR3: CASSLEGGSYNEQFF; length: 15; V: TRBV5-1; D: NA; size: NA; J: TRBJ2-1
DNA: TGTGCCAGCAGCCAGACCGGGGGGAACTATGGCTACACCTTC; CDR3: CASSQTGGNYGYTF; length: 14; V: TRBV6-6; D: NA; size: NA; J: TRBJ1-2
DNA: TGTGCCAGCTCACCACTCGCCGGTAACACTGAAGCTTTCTTT; CDR3: CASSPLAGNTEAFF; length: 14; V: TRBV18; D: NA; size: NA; J: TRBJ1-1
DNA: TGTGCCAGCAGCCAGGACACAGCCCAAGAGACCCAGTACTTC; CDR3: CASSQDTAQETQYF; length: 14; V: TRBV14; D: NA; size: NA; J: TRBJ2-5
DNA: TGTGCCAGCAGCCCCCACGGGGCCAACGTCCTGACTTTC; CDR3: CASSPHGANVLTF; length: 13; V: TRBV9; D: NA; size: once; J: TRBJ2-6
DNA: TGTGCCAGCAACCCACAGGGGGGATCCTACGAGCAGTACTTC; CDR3: CASNPQGGSYEQYF; length: 14; V: TRBV6-5; D: TRBD1; size: NA; J: TRBJ2-7